The 11 T cell receptor beta chains below were found in one sample sequenced in a study of T cells after yellow fever vaccination. TCRdb analysed the 5' RACE reads with MiXCR anew, one entry per CDR3 protein. Here the sample spans 610,000 or so distinct CDR3 sequences, approximately 13% being singletons. Sequenced material: PBMCs, taken on the day of the yellow fever booster vaccination. These receptors all stem from a young man who received the YFV17D yellow fever vaccine.

In this sample, this clonotype turned up a few times. The genes are TRBV20-1 and TRBJ2-7, with 12 positions matching TRBD2. Trimming at V came to 6 bases and at J to 1 base, leaving 4 bases not matched to a gene. This CDR3 has 14 amino acids. Germline assignment: CDR1 DFQATT and CDR2 SNEGSKA (reference sequence). DNA of the CDR3: TGCAGTGCAATCGGACTAGCGGGATCCTACGAGCAGTACTTC. This translates into CSAIGLAGSYEQYF.

The chain joins TRBV20-1 to TRBJ2-1; 11 bases match TRBD1. V was clipped by 3 bases and J by 7 bases; unmatched bases: 8. Germline V lookup: CDR1 DFQATT, CDR2 SNEGSKA (reference sequence). The CDR3 has 15 amino acids. As DNA, the CDR3 is TGCAGTGCTAGTGTACCCGGGACAGGGGGAAATGAGCAGTTCTTC. This encodes CSASVPGTGGNEQFF.

V is TRBV20-1 and J is TRBJ2-7; D is unclear. Germline CDR1 is DFQATT and CDR2 is SNEGSKA (reference sequence). V lost 6 bases and J lost 5, with 8 bases in between. CDR3 length: 10 residues. The CDR3 region has the DNA TGCAGTGCGATAAAGCACGAGCAGTACTTC. Protein sequence: CSAIKHEQYF.

This clonotype was detected ten times or more. This chain links TRBV29-1 with TRBJ2-7; D unclear. The V end was cut by 0 bases, the J end by 1 base, with 7 bases between. This CDR3 region has 13 residues. Germline CDR1 is SQVTM and CDR2 is ANQGSEA. The CDR3 coding sequence is TGCAGCGTTGAAGAAGACCAGTCCTACGAGCAGTACTTC. It encodes CSVEEDQSYEQYF.

The rearrangement joins TRBV3-1 to TRBJ2-2; perhaps TRBD2 as D (6 bases). V lost 4 bases to trimming and J lost 5 bases, with 17 bases between them. This CDR3 is 16 amino acids long. Germline CDR1 is LGHDT and CDR2 is YNNKEL (reference sequence). The CDR3 nucleotides are TGTGCCAGCAGCCTGAGGACGGGAGTGCGGACCGGGGAGCTGTTTTTT. It codes for CASSLRTGVRTGELFF.

In the case of this clonotype: The junction departs from the called germline gene at one end, perhaps through a read error. The V and J genes are TRBV7-7 and TRBJ2-2; possibly TRBD2 for D (6 bases). The CDR3 runs to 16 residues. Germline CDR1 SSHAT, CDR2 FNYEAQ (reference sequence). The DNA for the CDR3 is TGTGCTAGCAGCTCAGGAGTGACTAGTAAAGTCGGGGAGCTGTTTTTT. Amino acid sequence: CASSSGVTSKVGELFF.

A few counts support this clonotype. CDR3 protein: CSARTSLLGAQPQHF. In nucleotides, the CDR3 is TGCAGTGCTAGAACCAGCCTCCTAGGCGCCCAGCCCCAGCATTTT. This chain uses TRBV20-1 with TRBJ1-5; D unresolved. The V end was cut by 2 bases, the J end by 7 bases, with 18 bases between. The CDR3 is made up of 15 amino acids. Germline assignment: CDR1 DFQATT and CDR2 SNEGSKA (reference sequence).

In this sample, this clonotype turned up many times. The chain couples TRBV28 to TRBJ2-1; 8 bases fit TRBD2. The CDR3 totals 16 residues. The V segment lost 4 bases and the J segment 5 bases; nucleotides outside the gene matches: 10. The germline CDR1 and CDR2 sequences are MDHEN and SYDVKM. The CDR3 reads CASSSSGGSVHNEQFF. DNA of the CDR3: TGTGCCAGCAGTTCCTCGGGAGGGTCGGTGCACAATGAGCAGTTCTTC.

The V and J genes are TRBV10-3 and TRBJ2-5; D possibly uses TRBD1 or TRBD2 (5 bases each). V was trimmed by 2 bases and J by 5 bases, leaving 15 bases between them. CDR3 length: 15 residues. Germline CDR1 is ENHRY and CDR2 is SYGVKD. In DNA form, the CDR3 reads TGTGCCATCAGTGAGGAGGGACGTCCAACGGAGACCCAGTACTTC. This codes for CAISEEGRPTETQYF.

This clonotype was seen at least ten times. This sequence joins TRBV7-9 and TRBJ2-1; D is perhaps TRBD2 (6 bases). There are 14 residues in the CDR3. V lost 11 bases and J lost 3, with 17 bases in between. Looked up from germline, CDR1 is SEHNR and CDR2 is FQNEAQ (reference sequence). The CDR3 nucleotides read TGTGCCGGGGAGGCGGGGTTGATCTACAATGAGCAGTTCTTC. Translated: CAGEAGLIYNEQFF.

This clonotype was counted between two and nine times. The chain has TRBV29-1 and TRBJ2-7; D not resolved. CDR3 length: 11 residues. V lost 1 base and J lost 7, with 8 bases in between. Germline values: CDR1 SQVTM, CDR2 ANQGSEA. The chain's CDR3 is CSVEVVSEQYF. The DNA for the CDR3 is TGCAGCGTTGAAGTGGTTTCGGAGCAGTACTTC.